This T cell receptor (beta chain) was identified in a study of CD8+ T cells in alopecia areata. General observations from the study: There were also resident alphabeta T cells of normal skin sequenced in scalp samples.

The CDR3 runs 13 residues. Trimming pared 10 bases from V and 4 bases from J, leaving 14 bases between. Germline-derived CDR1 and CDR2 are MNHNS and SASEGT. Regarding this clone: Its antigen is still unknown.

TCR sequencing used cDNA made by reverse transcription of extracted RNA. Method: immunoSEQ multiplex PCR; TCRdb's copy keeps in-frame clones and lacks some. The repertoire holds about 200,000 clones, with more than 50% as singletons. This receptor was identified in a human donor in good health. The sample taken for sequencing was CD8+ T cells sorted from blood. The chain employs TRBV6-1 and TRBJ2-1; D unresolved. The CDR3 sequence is CATGGIYYNEQFF. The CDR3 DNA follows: TGTGCCACCGGCGGCATCTATTACAATGAGCAGTTCTTC.